The TCR beta chain described here comes from a study of regulatory T cells in long-lasting Graves disease. This clonotype was seen repeatedly, ten times or more. Its specificity is unknown. CDR3-region Arm-PCR and iRepertoire HTBI primers produced the TCR beta libraries. In TCRdb, the multiplex PCR reads were re-called with MiXCR into one record per CDR3 protein. The data hold approximately 460,000 distinct CDR3 sequences, with over 15% observed a single time. Time point here: newly diagnosed GD, antithyroid drugs for less than 3 months. PBMC RNA served as the TCR library source. V was trimmed by 6 bases and J by 0 bases, leaving 18 bases between them. The CDR3 loop spans 17 amino acids. The germline V gene has CDR1 MNHNS and CDR2 SASEGT. Study-wide findings and caveats: TRBV28 was favored in persistent disease, as were TRBJ1-2 and TRBJ2-5. Persistent Graves' patients showed a TCR diversity that was lower than that of newly diagnosed ones.

The sample was also reused in another study, on T cells in Graves' hyperthyroidism and ophthalmopathy. That report adds: Diagnosis rested on symptoms, serum thyroxine and TRAb, thyroid ultrasound, and orbital computed tomography.

Material: peripheral blood mononuclear cells (PBMCs), obtained at new diagnosis, from a patient treated with antithyroid drugs. The J gene is TRBJ2-1, the V gene TRBV6-1, with D perhaps matching TRBD2 (6 bases). The sequence came from a woman between 25 and 40 years old with Graves disease. The CDR3 sequence is CASRKGLAMSSYNEQFF. CDR3 in DNA: TGTGCCAGCAGGAAGGGCCTAGCGATGAGCTCCTACAATGAGCAGTTCTTC.